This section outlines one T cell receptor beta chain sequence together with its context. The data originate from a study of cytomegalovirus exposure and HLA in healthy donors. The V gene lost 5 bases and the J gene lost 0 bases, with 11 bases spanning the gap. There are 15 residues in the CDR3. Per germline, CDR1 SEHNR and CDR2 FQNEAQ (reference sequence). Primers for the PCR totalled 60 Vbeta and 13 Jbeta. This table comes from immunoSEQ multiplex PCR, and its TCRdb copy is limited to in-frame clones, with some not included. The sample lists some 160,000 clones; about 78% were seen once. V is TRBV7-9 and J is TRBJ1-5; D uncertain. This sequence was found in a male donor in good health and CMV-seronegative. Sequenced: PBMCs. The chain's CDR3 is CASSGSLTSNQPQHF. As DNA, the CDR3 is TGTGCCAGCAGCGGGAGTCTTACTAGCAATCAGCCCCAGCATTTT.